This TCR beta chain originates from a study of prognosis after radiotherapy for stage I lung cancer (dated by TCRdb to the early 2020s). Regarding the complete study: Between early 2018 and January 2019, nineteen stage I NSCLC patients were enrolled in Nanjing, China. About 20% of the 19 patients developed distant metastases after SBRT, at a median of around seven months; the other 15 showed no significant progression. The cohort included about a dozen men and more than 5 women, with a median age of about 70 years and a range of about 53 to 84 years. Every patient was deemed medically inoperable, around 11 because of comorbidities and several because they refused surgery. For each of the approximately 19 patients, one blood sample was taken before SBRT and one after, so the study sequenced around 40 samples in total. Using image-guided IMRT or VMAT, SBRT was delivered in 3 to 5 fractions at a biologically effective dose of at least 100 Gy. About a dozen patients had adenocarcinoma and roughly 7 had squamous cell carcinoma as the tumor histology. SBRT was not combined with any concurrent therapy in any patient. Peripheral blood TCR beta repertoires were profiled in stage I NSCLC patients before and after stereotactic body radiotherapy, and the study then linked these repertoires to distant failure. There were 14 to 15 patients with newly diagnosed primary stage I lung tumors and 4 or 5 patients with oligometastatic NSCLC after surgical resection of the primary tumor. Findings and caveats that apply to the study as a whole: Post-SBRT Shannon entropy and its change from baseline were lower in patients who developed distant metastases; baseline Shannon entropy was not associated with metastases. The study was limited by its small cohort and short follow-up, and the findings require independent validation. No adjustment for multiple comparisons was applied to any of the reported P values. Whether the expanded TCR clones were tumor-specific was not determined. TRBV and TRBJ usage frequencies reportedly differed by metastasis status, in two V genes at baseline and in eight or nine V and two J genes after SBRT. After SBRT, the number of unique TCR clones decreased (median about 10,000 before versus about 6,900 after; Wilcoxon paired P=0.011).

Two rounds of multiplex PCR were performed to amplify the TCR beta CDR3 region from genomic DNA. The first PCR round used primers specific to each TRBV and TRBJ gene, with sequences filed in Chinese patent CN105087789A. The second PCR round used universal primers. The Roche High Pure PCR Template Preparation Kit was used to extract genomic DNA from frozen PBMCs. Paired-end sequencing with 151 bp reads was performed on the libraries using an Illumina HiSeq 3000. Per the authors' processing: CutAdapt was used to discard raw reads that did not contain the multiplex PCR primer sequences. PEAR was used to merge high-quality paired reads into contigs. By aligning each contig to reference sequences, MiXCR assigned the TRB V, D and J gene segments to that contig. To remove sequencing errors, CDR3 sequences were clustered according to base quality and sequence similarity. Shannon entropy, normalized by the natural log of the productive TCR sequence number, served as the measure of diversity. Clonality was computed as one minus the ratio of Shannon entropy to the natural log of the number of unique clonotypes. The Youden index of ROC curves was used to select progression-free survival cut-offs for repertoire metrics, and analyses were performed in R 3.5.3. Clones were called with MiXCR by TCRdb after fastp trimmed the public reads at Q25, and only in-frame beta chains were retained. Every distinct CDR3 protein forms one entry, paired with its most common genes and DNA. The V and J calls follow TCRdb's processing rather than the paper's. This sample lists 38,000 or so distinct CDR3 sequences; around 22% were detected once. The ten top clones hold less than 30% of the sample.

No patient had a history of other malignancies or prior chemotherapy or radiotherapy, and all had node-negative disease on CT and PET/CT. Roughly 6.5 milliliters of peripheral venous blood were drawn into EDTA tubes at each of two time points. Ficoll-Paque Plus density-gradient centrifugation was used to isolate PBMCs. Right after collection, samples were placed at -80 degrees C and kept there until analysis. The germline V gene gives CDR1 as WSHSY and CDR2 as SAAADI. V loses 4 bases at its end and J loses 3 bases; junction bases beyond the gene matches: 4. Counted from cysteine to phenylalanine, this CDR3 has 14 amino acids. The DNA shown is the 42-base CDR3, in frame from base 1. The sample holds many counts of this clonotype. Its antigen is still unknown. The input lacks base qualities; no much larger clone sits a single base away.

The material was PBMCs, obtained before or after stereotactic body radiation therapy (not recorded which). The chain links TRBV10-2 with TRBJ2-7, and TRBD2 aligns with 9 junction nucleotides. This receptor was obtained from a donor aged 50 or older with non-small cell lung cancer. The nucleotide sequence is TGCGCCAGCAGTGTAGCGGGGGCGGACTACGAGCAGTACTTC. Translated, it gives CASSVAGADYEQYF.